What follows are 23 T cell receptor beta chains derived from one specimen sequenced in a study of blood T cell repertoires in COVID-19. TCRdb keeps only in-frame clones here, not all; method: immunoSEQ multiplex PCR. This repertoire shows hundreds of thousands of clones, approximately 81% found once; its top ten account for around a sixth. The sample was peripheral blood. These receptors were obtained from a woman older than 75 with active or convalescent COVID-19.

About this clone itself: One end of the junction is discordant with germline, which a read error may explain. The V and J genes are TRBV18 and TRBJ2-2; 11 nucleotides line up with TRBD2. The CDR3 runs to 15 residues. Germline assignment: CDR1 KGHSH and CDR2 LQKENI. As DNA, the CDR3 is TGTGCCAGCTCTCCACTAGCGGGGGACACCGGGGAGCTGTTTTTT. It yields the protein CASSPLAGDTGELFF. Drawing the rest from reference TRBV18 and TRBJ2-2, the complete variable domain is NAGVMQNPRHLVRRRGQEARLRCSPMKGHSHVYWYRQLPEEGLKFMVYLQKENIIDESGMPKERFSAEFPKEGPSILRIQQVVRGDSAAYFCASSPLAGDTGELFFGEGSRLTVL.

The rearrangement links TRBV19 to TRBJ1-4, with D possibly matching TRBD1 (6 bases). The CDR3 is 12 residues long. In germline, CDR1 is LNHDA, CDR2 SQIVND (reference sequence). V shed 3 bases and J shed 16 bases, with 15 bases lying between them. CDR3 DNA: TGTGCCAGTAGTATGTTGGGGGCCCCTCCGTTTTTT. Its protein product is CASSMLGAPPFF.

The DNA of the CDR3 is TGTGCCAGTAGTGCCCGGGGCAGGGGGCGCGTTCGTCGAGAAAAACTGTTTTTT. This gives the protein CASSARGRGRVRREKLFF. The V and J genes are TRBV19 and TRBJ1-4, with 8 bases fitting TRBD1. V trimming: 5 bases; J trimming: 8 bases; junction bases outside the gene matches: 19. Germline CDR1 is LNHDA and CDR2 is SQIVND (reference sequence). The CDR3 runs to 18 residues.

The chain combines TRBV2 with TRBJ2-2, with D possibly TRBD2 on 6 matching bases. Trimming removed 4 bases at V and 5 bases at J, with 11 bases between. The CDR3 contains 14 residues. Germline V gene lookup returns CDR1 SNHLY and CDR2 FYNNEI. CDR3 DNA: TGTGCCAGCAGTGTCGGGAGCGGTACCGGGGAGCTGTTTTTT. Translating it yields CASSVGSGTGELFF.

The chain couples TRBV7-3 to TRBJ2-1; D remains unclear. Trimming stripped 0 bases from V and 3 bases from J, with 6 bases between. CDR3 length: 14 amino acids. Germline V lookup: CDR1 SGHTA, CDR2 FQGTGA. The CDR3 nucleotides read TGTGCCAGCAGCTTAACTCCTCTCTACAATGAGCAGTTCTTC. This sequence encodes CASSLTPLYNEQFF.

The chain combines TRBV30 with TRBJ1-2; D is undetermined. V dropped 1 base and J dropped 4 bases, with 13 bases sitting between them. Looked up from germline, CDR1 is GTSNPN and CDR2 is SVGIG (reference sequence). This CDR3 is built from 14 residues. The CDR3 DNA sequence: TGTGCCTGGAGTGGAATCGGCGCAGGCTATGGCTACACCTTC. Translated: CAWSGIGAGYGYTF. Filled out from reference TRBV30 and TRBJ1-2, the complete variable domain reads SQTIHQWPATLVQPVGSPLSLECTVEGTSNPNLYWYRQAAGRGLQLLFYSVGIGQISSEVPQNLSASRPQDRQFILSSKKLLLSDSGFYLCAWSGIGAGYGYTFGSGTRLTVV.

This chain connects TRBV4-1 to TRBJ2-1; tentative D call: TRBD1 (7 bases). Trimming pared 7 bases from V and 7 bases from J, leaving 14 bases between. This CDR3 has 13 amino acids. Germline values: CDR1 MGHRA, CDR2 YSYEKL. The CDR3 DNA is TGCGCCAGCAACCAGGGGGGTGGGAATGAGCAGTTCTTC. The encoded protein is CASNQGGGNEQFF.

The rearrangement joins TRBV9 to TRBJ1-3; D gene uncertain. V was trimmed by 4 bases and J by 3 bases, leaving 20 bases between them. The germline V gene encodes CDR1 SGDLS and CDR2 YYNGEE. CDR3 length: 17 amino acids. The CDR3 coding sequence is TGTGCCAGCAGCCCGCGTGGGGAGGTCCTGCGTGGAAACACCATATATTTT. It encodes CASSPRGEVLRGNTIYF.

The rearrangement uses TRBV9 and TRBJ2-2; 7 positions agree with TRBD1. V was clipped by 6 bases and J by 3 bases; unmatched bases: 5. The CDR3 covers 14 residues. Per the germline V gene, CDR1 is SGDLS and CDR2 is YYNGEE. The CDR3, as DNA: TGTGCCAGCAAACAGGGGTGGTACACCGGGGAGCTGTTTTTT. This sequence encodes CASKQGWYTGELFF. The full variable domain, rest sourced from reference TRBV9 and TRBJ2-2, is DSGVTQTPKHLITATGQRVTLRCSPRSGDLSVYWYQQSLDQGLQFLIQYYNGEERAKGNILERFSAQQFPDLHSELNLSSLELGDSALYFCASKQGWYTGELFFGEGSRLTVL.

The CDR3 protein is CAHCGATSNQPQHF. In DNA, the CDR3 is TGTGCCCATTGTGGGGCAACGTCCAATCAGCCCCAGCATTTT. This sequence joins TRBV7-3 and TRBJ1-5; the D gene is possibly TRBD1 (5 bases). Deletions cut 11 bases from V and 3 bases from J, with 17 bases between. CDR1 and CDR2 from the germline V gene are SGHTA and FQGTGA. The CDR3 runs to 14 residues.

The chain couples TRBV5-1 to TRBJ2-2; D unresolved. The CDR3 has 14 amino acids. Trimming left V 6 bases short and J 0 bases short, with 9 bases between. Germline V gene data show CDR1 as SGHRS and CDR2 as YFSETQ. CDR3 nucleotides: TGCGCCAGCACGTCCTCCGCGAACACCGGGGAGCTGTTTTTT. This translates into CASTSSANTGELFF.

This chain joins TRBV6-5 and TRBJ1-5, with 10 bases lining up with TRBD1. CDR3 length: 15 amino acids. Germline V gene lookup returns CDR1 MNHEY and CDR2 SVGAGI. V shed 6 bases, J shed 3 bases, and the junction held 5 bases outside the gene matches. This CDR3 is CASSLTGGHNQPQHF. CDR3 sequence (DNA): TGTGCCAGCAGCCTGACAGGGGGCCACAATCAGCCCCAGCATTTT.

In its sample, this clone was seen a few times. This rearrangement joins TRBV7-9 to TRBJ2-2; 10 bases are a match to TRBD2. This CDR3 is built from 16 residues. CDR1 SEHNR and CDR2 FQNEAQ come from the germline V gene (reference sequence). Trimming took 2 bases from V and 8 from J; bases not matched to a gene: 8. The DNA of the CDR3 is TGTGCCAGCAGCTTACTGAGCGGGAGGGCCATGGGGGAGCTGTTTTTT. This gives the protein CASSLLSGRAMGELFF.

The gene calls are TRBV7-9 and TRBJ1-1; 7 positions match TRBD1. The V gene end was trimmed by 5 bases and the J gene end by 0 bases; junction bases not matched to a gene: 9. This CDR3 contains 16 residues. Germline CDR1 is SEHNR and CDR2 is FQNEAQ (reference sequence). CDR3 amino acids: CASSPGQAALNTEAFF. The CDR3 DNA reads as TGTGCCAGCAGCCCCGGACAGGCAGCCCTGAACACTGAAGCTTTCTTT.

In the case of this clone: The sample carries other DNA sequences with the same CDR3. The chain employs TRBV7-9 and TRBJ1-4, with TRBD1 matching over 9 bases. The V gene end was trimmed by 5 bases and the J gene end by 7 bases; junction bases not matched to a gene: 5. The V gene's germline CDR1 is SEHNR and CDR2 FQNEAQ (reference sequence). The CDR3 has 14 residues. Here the CDR3 reads CASSLGQGLEKLFF. CDR3 in DNA: TGTGCCAGCAGCCTCGGACAGGGGCTTGAAAAACTGTTTTTT.

The V and J genes are TRBV7-2 and TRBJ2-1; 9 nucleotides align to TRBD1. This CDR3 spans 16 amino acids. Germline assignment: CDR1 SGHTA and CDR2 FQGNSA. Trimming took 1 base from V and 10 from J; bases not matched to a gene: 11. The CDR3 loop is CASSLVGTGSRVEQFF. In DNA, the CDR3 is TGTGCCAGCAGCTTAGTCGGGACAGGGTCGAGAGTAGAGCAGTTCTTC. The entire variable domain, with the rest obtained from reference TRBV7-2 and TRBJ2-1, is as follows: GAGVSQSPSNKVTEKGKDVELRCDPISGHTALYWYRQSLGQGLEFLIYFQGNSAPDKSGLPSDRFSAERTGGSVSTLTIQRTQQEDSAVYLCASSLVGTGSRVEQFFGPGTRLTVL.

This clone was seen a single time. The chain has TRBV15 and TRBJ2-5; weak D call: TRBD1 (5 bases). V lost 1 base to trimming and J lost 3 bases, with 15 bases between them. The CDR3 length is 16 residues. Germline CDR1 and CDR2: LNHNV and YYDKDF (reference sequence). Here the CDR3 reads CATSRGYRRFEETQYF. The CDR3 nucleotides are TGTGCCACCAGCAGAGGGTACAGGAGATTTGAAGAGACCCAGTACTTC.

This clone was recorded only once. V gene TRBV6-1 combines with J gene TRBJ2-1, with 13 bases matching TRBD2. Germline CDR1 MNHNS, CDR2 SASEGT. Trimming at V came to 6 bases and at J to 4 bases, leaving 3 bases not matched to a gene. This CDR3 has 15 residues. The DNA of the CDR3 is TGTGCCAGCAGAGAGACTAGCGGGGGGTACAATGAGCAGTTCTTC. Translated: CASRETSGGYNEQFF.

The chain uses TRBV30 and TRBJ2-7, with D unclear. Germline values: CDR1 GTSNPN, CDR2 SVGIG (reference sequence). Trimming left V 5 bases short and J 0 bases short, with 14 bases between. The CDR3 contains 14 residues. CDR3 residues: CAWVDLKSSYEQYF. CDR3 nucleotides: TGTGCCTGGGTCGATCTGAAGAGCTCCTACGAGCAGTACTTC.

The gene calls are TRBV3-1 (or the pseudogene TRBV3-2) and TRBJ2-1; 8 bases agree with TRBD2. CDR3 length: 15 residues. Germline trimming cut 2 bases from V and 0 bases from J; bases unmatched to any gene: 0. Germline V gives CDR1 LGHDT, CDR2 YNNKEL (reference sequence). The CDR3 nucleotides read TGTGCCAGCAGCCAACTAGCGGGCTCCTACAATGAGCAGTTCTTC. Protein product: CASSQLAGSYNEQFF.

The J gene is TRBJ2-7, the V gene TRBV12-3 or TRBV12-4; the D gene is possibly TRBD1 (5 bases). Trimming removed 8 bases from V and 1 base from J, with 9 bases in between. The CDR3 is made up of 12 amino acids. CDR3 bases: TGTGCCAGCCGACAGAGTTCCTACGAGCAGTACTTC. Its protein is CASRQSSYEQYF.

The rearrangement links TRBV7-2 to TRBJ2-7, with no clear D. Germline CDR1 reads SGHTA; CDR2 reads FQGNSA. The CDR3 is 11 amino acids. V dropped 5 bases and J dropped 2 bases, with 4 bases sitting between them. The CDR3 sequence is CASSRAYEQYF. CDR3 DNA sequence: TGTGCCAGCAGCCGAGCCTACGAGCAGTACTTC.

The J gene is TRBJ1-1, the V gene TRBV11-2; 8 nucleotides line up with TRBD1. The CDR3 spans 17 residues. Germline V gene lookup returns CDR1 SGHAT and CDR2 FQNNGV. Germline trimming cut 3 bases from V and 6 bases from J; bases unmatched to any gene: 15. This CDR3 is CASSFPRNPTGGSEAFF. CDR3 coding DNA: TGTGCCAGCAGCTTCCCACGGAATCCTACAGGGGGTTCTGAAGCTTTCTTT. Full variable domain (outside the CDR3, taken from reference TRBV11-2 and TRBJ1-1): EAGVAQSPRYKIIEKRQSVAFWCNPISGHATLYWYQQILGQGPKLLIQFQNNGVVDDSQLPKDRFSAERLKGVDSTLKIQPAKLEDSAVYLCASSFPRNPTGGSEAFFGQGTRLTVV.